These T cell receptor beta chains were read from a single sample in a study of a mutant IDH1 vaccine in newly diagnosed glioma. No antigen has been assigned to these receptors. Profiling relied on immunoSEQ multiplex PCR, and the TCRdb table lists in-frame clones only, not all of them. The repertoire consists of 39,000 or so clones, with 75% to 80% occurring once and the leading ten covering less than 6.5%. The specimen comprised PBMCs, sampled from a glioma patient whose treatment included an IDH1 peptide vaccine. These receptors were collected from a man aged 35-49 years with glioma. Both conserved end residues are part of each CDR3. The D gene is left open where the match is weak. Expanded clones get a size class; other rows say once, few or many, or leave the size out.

CDR3aa: CASSYTGMETQYF
CDR3nt: TGTGCCAGCAGTTACACAGGGATGGAGACCCAGTACTTC
d_gene: .
j_gene: TRBJ2-5
v_gene: TRBV6-5
abundance: .

CDR3aa: CASSPMGQANTEAFF
CDR3nt: TGCGCCAGCAGCCCCATGGGACAGGCGAACACTGAAGCTTTCTTT
d_gene: TRBD1
j_gene: TRBJ1-1
v_gene: TRBV4-1
abundance: .

CDR3aa: CASSNGIGRPQHF
CDR3nt: TGTGCCAGCAGCAACGGGATTGGGAGGCCCCAGCATTTT
d_gene: .
j_gene: TRBJ1-5
v_gene: TRBV9
abundance: .

CDR3aa: CASSLGETYEQYF
CDR3nt: TGTGCCAGCAGCTTGGGGGAAACCTACGAGCAGTACTTC
d_gene: .
j_gene: TRBJ2-7
v_gene: TRBV7-9
abundance: .

CDR3aa: CASSSRGGAETQYF
CDR3nt: TGTGCCAGTAGTTCCCGGGGGGGCGCAGAGACCCAGTACTTC
d_gene: TRBD2
j_gene: TRBJ2-5
v_gene: TRBV19
abundance: .

CDR3aa: CASSQPGRTNYEQYF
CDR3nt: TGCGCCAGCAGCCAACCGGGCAGGACGAACTACGAGCAGTACTTC
d_gene: .
j_gene: TRBJ2-7
v_gene: TRBV4-1
abundance: .

CDR3aa: CASSQAGRGALETQYF
CDR3nt: TGCGCCAGCAGCCAAGCGGGGAGGGGGGCGTTGGAGACCCAGTACTTC
d_gene: .
j_gene: TRBJ2-5
v_gene: TRBV4-1
abundance: .

CDR3aa: CASSLDRGETQYF
CDR3nt: TGTGCCAGCAGCTTAGACAGAGGCGAGACCCAGTACTTC
d_gene: .
j_gene: TRBJ2-5
v_gene: TRBV7-3
abundance: .

CDR3aa: CASSLGQGAYEQYF
CDR3nt: TGTGCCAGCAGCCTCGGGCAGGGGGCCTACGAGCAGTACTTC
d_gene: TRBD1
j_gene: TRBJ2-7
v_gene: TRBV5-6
abundance: once

CDR3aa: CASSIWRAVQAGELFF
CDR3nt: TGTGCCAGTAGTATATGGAGGGCGGTACAAGCCGGGGAGCTGTTTTTT
d_gene: .
j_gene: TRBJ2-2
v_gene: TRBV19
abundance: .

CDR3aa: CASSLWEGSITEAFF
CDR3nt: TGTGCCAGCAGCTTGTGGGAGGGGAGCATCACTGAAGCTTTCTTT
d_gene: .
j_gene: TRBJ1-1
v_gene: TRBV5-6
abundance: .

CDR3aa: CATSPGTGELFF
CDR3nt: TGTGCCACCAGCCCAGGAACCGGGGAGCTGTTTTTT
d_gene: .
j_gene: TRBJ2-2
v_gene: TRBV15
abundance: .

CDR3aa: CAISESRAGLSYTF
CDR3nt: TGTGCCATCAGTGAGTCACGGGCCGGGTTGAGCTACACCTTC
d_gene: .
j_gene: TRBJ1-2
v_gene: TRBV10-3
abundance: .

CDR3aa: CAWSSTGSNQPQHF
CDR3nt: TGTGCCTGGAGTTCGACGGGTAGCAATCAGCCCCAGCATTTT
d_gene: .
j_gene: TRBJ1-5
v_gene: TRBV30
abundance: .

CDR3aa: CASRSRGNEKLFF
CDR3nt: TGTGCCAGCAGGAGCAGGGGAAATGAAAAACTGTTTTTT
d_gene: .
j_gene: TRBJ1-4
v_gene: TRBV25-1
abundance: .

CDR3aa: CASSVAMGDYGYTF
CDR3nt: TGTGCCAGCAGCGTAGCAATGGGGGACTATGGCTACACCTTC
d_gene: .
j_gene: TRBJ1-2
v_gene: TRBV9
abundance: .

CDR3aa: CASSASTGENIQYF
CDR3nt: TGTGCCAGCAGTGCGTCGACAGGGGAAAACATTCAGTACTTC
d_gene: TRBD1
j_gene: TRBJ2-4
v_gene: TRBV6-1
abundance: .

CDR3aa: CASSQFGTSGSGEYF
CDR3nt: TGCGCCAGCAGTCAATTCGGGACTAGCGGATCGGGGGAGTACTTC
d_gene: TRBD2
j_gene: TRBJ2-7
v_gene: TRBV5-1
abundance: .

CDR3aa: CASSTRTSGETQYF
CDR3nt: TGTGCCAGCAGTACCAGGACTAGCGGAGAGACCCAGTACTTC
d_gene: TRBD2
j_gene: TRBJ2-5
v_gene: TRBV6-6
abundance: .

CDR3aa: CASSSPKWGGDNEKLFF
CDR3nt: TGTGCCAGCAGCTCCCCCAAGTGGGGGGGTGATAATGAAAAACTGTTTTTT
d_gene: .
j_gene: TRBJ1-4
v_gene: TRBV12-1
abundance: .

CDR3aa: CASSKDRANTGELFF
CDR3nt: TGCGCCAGCAGCAAAGACAGGGCGAACACCGGGGAGCTGTTTTTT
d_gene: TRBD1
j_gene: TRBJ2-2
v_gene: TRBV4-1
abundance: .

CDR3aa: CASSPYETNEKLFF
CDR3nt: TGTGCCAGCAGTCCGTATGAGACTAATGAAAAACTGTTTTTT
d_gene: .
j_gene: TRBJ1-4
v_gene: TRBV27
abundance: .

CDR3aa: CASSLESWSATEAFF
CDR3nt: TGTGCCAGCAGCTTGGAATCATGGTCAGCCACTGAAGCTTTCTTT
d_gene: .
j_gene: TRBJ1-1
v_gene: TRBV5-6
abundance: .

CDR3aa: CASSFRSAGELFF
CDR3nt: TGCGCCAGCAGCTTCCGATCGGCCGGGGAGCTGTTTTTT
d_gene: .
j_gene: TRBJ2-2
v_gene: TRBV5-1
abundance: .

CDR3aa: CATKGQIHYTGELFF
CDR3nt: TGTGCCACCAAGGGCCAGATTCACTACACCGGGGAGCTGTTTTTT
d_gene: .
j_gene: TRBJ2-2
v_gene: TRBV19
abundance: .

CDR3aa: CASSDQGYQPQHF
CDR3nt: TGTGCCAGCAGTGATCAGGGTTATCAGCCCCAGCATTTT
d_gene: .
j_gene: TRBJ1-5
v_gene: TRBV6-6
abundance: .

CDR3aa: CASSYSEVVTEAFF
CDR3nt: TGTGCCAGCAGTTACTCCGAGGTTGTCACTGAAGCTTTCTTT
d_gene: .
j_gene: TRBJ1-1
v_gene: TRBV6-5
abundance: .

CDR3aa: CSVDGSMNTEAFF
CDR3nt: TGCAGCGTTGACGGCAGTATGAACACTGAAGCTTTCTTT
d_gene: .
j_gene: TRBJ1-1
v_gene: TRBV29-1
abundance: .

CDR3aa: CASSPGQGIWSTVF
CDR3nt: TGTGCCAGCTCACCGGGACAGGGGATCTGGTCCACGGTTTTT
d_gene: TRBD1
j_gene: TRBJ1-3
v_gene: TRBV18
abundance: .

CDR3aa: CSVVGAGANVLTF
CDR3nt: TGCAGCGTTGTAGGGGCCGGGGCCAACGTCCTGACTTTC
d_gene: .
j_gene: TRBJ2-6
v_gene: TRBV29-1
abundance: once

CDR3aa: CASSPQEGEQFF
CDR3nt: TGTGCCAGCAGCCCTCAAGAGGGTGAGCAGTTCTTC
d_gene: .
j_gene: TRBJ2-1
v_gene: TRBV7-9
abundance: once

CDR3aa: CASSQRGQNYEQYF
CDR3nt: TGTGCCAGCAGCCAGAGAGGACAGAACTACGAGCAGTACTTC
d_gene: .
j_gene: TRBJ2-7
v_gene: TRBV4-2
abundance: .

CDR3aa: CAIRAGPNYGYTF
CDR3nt: TGTGCCATCAGGGCAGGGCCTAACTATGGCTACACCTTC
d_gene: .
j_gene: TRBJ1-2
v_gene: TRBV10-3
abundance: .

CDR3aa: CASSERRGGLNEQYF
CDR3nt: TGTGCCAGCAGTGAAAGGCGGGGGGGTCTCAACGAGCAGTACTTC
d_gene: TRBD2
j_gene: TRBJ2-7
v_gene: TRBV2
abundance: once

CDR3aa: CASSLVPGETQPQHF
CDR3nt: TGCGCCAGCAGCTTGGTTCCAGGGGAAACTCAGCCCCAGCATTTT
d_gene: .
j_gene: TRBJ1-5
v_gene: TRBV5-1
abundance: .

CDR3aa: CASSGADRAKSEQYF
CDR3nt: TGTGCCAGCAGTGGGGCGGACAGGGCGAAGAGCGAGCAGTACTTC
d_gene: TRBD1
j_gene: TRBJ2-7
v_gene: TRBV27
abundance: once

CDR3aa: CASSQDQQAWGAQYF
CDR3nt: TGCGCCAGCAGCCAAGATCAACAGGCCTGGGGGGCCCAGTACTTC
d_gene: .
j_gene: TRBJ2-5
v_gene: TRBV4-1
abundance: .

CDR3aa: CASSDLRDRGNYEQYF
CDR3nt: TGTGCCAGCAGTGATCTCCGGGACAGGGGGAATTACGAGCAGTACTTC
d_gene: TRBD1
j_gene: TRBJ2-7
v_gene: TRBV6-4
abundance: .

CDR3aa: CASRGGNTEAFF
CDR3nt: TGTGCCAGTAGGGGGGGAAACACTGAAGCTTTCTTT
d_gene: .
j_gene: TRBJ1-1
v_gene: TRBV19
abundance: .

CDR3aa: CASHELTGMEETQYF
CDR3nt: TGTGCCAGCCACGAATTGACAGGGATGGAAGAGACCCAGTACTTC
d_gene: TRBD1
j_gene: TRBJ2-5
v_gene: TRBV6-5
abundance: .

CDR3aa: CASSLGGGAEAFF
CDR3nt: TGTGCCAGCAGCTTAGGCGGGGGCGCTGAAGCTTTCTTT
d_gene: .
j_gene: TRBJ1-1
v_gene: TRBV7-9
abundance: .

CDR3aa: CASSLFTDSEKLFF
CDR3nt: TGCGCCAGCAGCTTATTCACTGACTCTGAAAAACTGTTTTTT
d_gene: .
j_gene: TRBJ1-4
v_gene: TRBV5-1
abundance: .

CDR3aa: CAWSVQGNQPQHF
CDR3nt: TGTGCCTGGAGTGTACAGGGGAATCAGCCCCAGCATTTT
d_gene: TRBD1
j_gene: TRBJ1-5
v_gene: TRBV30
abundance: .

CDR3aa: CASSLKEDGANVLTF
CDR3nt: TGTGCCAGCAGTTTGAAGGAGGATGGGGCCAACGTCCTGACTTTC
d_gene: .
j_gene: TRBJ2-6
v_gene: TRBV6-5
abundance: .

CDR3aa: CASSQQGSVETQYF
CDR3nt: TGTGCCAGCAGCCAACAGGGCTCTGTGGAGACCCAGTACTTC
d_gene: .
j_gene: TRBJ2-5
v_gene: TRBV5-4
abundance: .

CDR3aa: CAISSDRENQPQHF
CDR3nt: TGTGCCATCAGTTCGGACAGGGAGAATCAGCCCCAGCATTTT
d_gene: TRBD1
j_gene: TRBJ1-5
v_gene: TRBV10-3
abundance: once

CDR3aa: CASSPGPFSNQPQHF
CDR3nt: TGTGCCAGCAGCCCCGGGCCCTTTAGCAATCAGCCCCAGCATTTT
d_gene: .
j_gene: TRBJ1-5
v_gene: TRBV9
abundance: .

CDR3aa: CASSYAVGAINSPLHF
CDR3nt: TGTGCCAGCAGTTACGCCGTGGGGGCCATTAATTCACCCCTCCACTTT
d_gene: .
j_gene: TRBJ1-6
v_gene: TRBV6-5
abundance: .

CDR3aa: CASSQGQHPYNSPLHF
CDR3nt: TGCGCCAGCAGCCAAGGACAGCACCCCTATAATTCACCCCTCCACTTT
d_gene: .
j_gene: TRBJ1-6
v_gene: TRBV4-1
abundance: .

CDR3aa: CASSLLRTGNSPLHF
CDR3nt: TGTGCCAGCAGCTTACTGCGGACAGGGAATTCACCCCTCCACTTT
d_gene: TRBD1
j_gene: TRBJ1-6
v_gene: TRBV11-2
abundance: .

CDR3aa: CASSLAGGRQETQYF
CDR3nt: TGTGCCAGCAGCTTAGCCGGGGGGAGACAAGAGACCCAGTACTTC
d_gene: TRBD2
j_gene: TRBJ2-5
v_gene: TRBV7-2
abundance: .

CDR3aa: CASSRGGAAEKLFF
CDR3nt: TGTGCCAGCAGCCGAGGGGGCGCGGCTGAAAAACTGTTTTTT
d_gene: TRBD1
j_gene: TRBJ1-4
v_gene: TRBV5-5
abundance: .